Listed below are T cell receptor beta chains from one sample, sequenced in a study of regulatory T cells in long-lasting Graves disease. Each CDR3 protein gets one entry after TCRdb re-called the multiplex PCR reads with MiXCR. The data hold 400,000 to 450,000 distinct CDR3 sequences, with around 24% observed a single time. Sequencing used peripheral blood mononuclear cells (PBMCs), obtained when the disease was refractory, from a patient treated with antithyroid drugs. The receptors derive from a female donor with Graves disease. Each CDR3 is given with its conserved first and last residue. D genes are given only for firm matches. Not all rows give a size; the values are once, few, many and, for expanded clones, a class.

TRBV5-1	-	-	TRBJ1-6	TGTGCCAGCAGCTTGGGCGCTTTCTATTCACCCCTCCACTTT	CASSLGAFYSPLHF
TRBV28	many	TRBD2	TRBJ2-5	TGTGCCACCTCTGGGGCTAGCGGGGGCCAAGAGACCCAGTACTTC	CATSGASGGQETQYF
TRBV7-3	-	-	TRBJ1-1	TGTGCCAGCAGCCTAACGGGGGGAGTAAGCTCTGAAGCTTTCTTT	CASSLTGGVSSEAFF
TRBV6-4	-	TRBD1	TRBJ2-1	TGTGCCAGCAGTGACTCGAGTCAGGGGGACCCCAATGAGCAGTTCTTC	CASSDSSQGDPNEQFF
TRBV6-2/TRBV6-3	many	TRBD1	TRBJ2-2	TGTGCCAGCAGCAGACAGGGGAACACCGGGGAGCTGTTTTTT	CASSRQGNTGELFF
TRBV7-8	many	-	TRBJ2-5	TGTGCCAGCAGCTTCACGGTGGGCTACCGTTCGATTCAAGAGACCCAGTACTTC	CASSFTVGYRSIQETQYF
TRBV6-5	-	TRBD1	TRBJ2-4	TGTGCCAGCAGTTACGCGACAGGGAGCAAAAACATTCAGTACTTC	CASSYATGSKNIQYF
TRBV6-1	few	-	TRBJ2-7	TGTGCCAGCAGTGAATTTGGTGTAGCCTACGAGCAGTACTTC	CASSEFGVAYEQYF
TRBV20-1	few	-	TRBJ1-4	TGCAGTGCACGTAACAGGGCTGCTAATGAAAAACTGTTTTTT	CSARNRAANEKLFF
TRBV5-1	many	TRBD1	TRBJ1-1	TGTGCCAGCAGCTTGACAGGGGGCACTGAAGCTTTCTTT	CASSLTGGTEAFF
TRBV7-2	few	TRBD1	TRBJ1-5	TGTGCCAGCAGCGGACAGGCAGCCGCATGGCCCCAGCATTTT	CASSGQAAAWPQHF
TRBV7-8	-	-	TRBJ1-1	TGTGCCAGCAGCTTAGAAGGGGCGGGGGACGCTTTCTTT	CASSLEGAGDAFF
TRBV10-3	-	TRBD2	TRBJ2-7	TGTGCCGCCTCGACTAGCGGGAGTCCAGCCTACGAGCAGTACTTC	CAASTSGSPAYEQYF
TRBV5-6	few	-	TRBJ2-1	TGTGCCAGCAGCCCTCGTCAGCGGCCGAACAATGAGCAGTTCTTC	CASSPRQRPNNEQFF
TRBV25-1	many	TRBD1	TRBJ2-2	TGTGCCAGCTCGAAGGGGACAGATCCCGGGGAGCTGTTTTTT	CASSKGTDPGELFF
TRBV14	few	TRBD2	TRBJ2-3	TGTGCCAGCAGCCACCGACTAGCGGGAGGAACAGATACGCAGTATTTT	CASSHRLAGGTDTQYF
TRBV5-1	-	-	TRBJ1-1	TGCGCCAGCAGCTCACAGGGCGGACGCACTGAAACTTTCTTT	CASSSQGGRTETFF
TRBV5-1	-	-	TRBJ2-5	TGCGCCAGCAGCTTGATCATGGCTGGACAAGAGACCCAGTACTTC	CASSLIMAGQETQYF
TRBV28	-	-	TRBJ1-6	TGTGCCAGCAGTCCCTATCAGGCTAATTCACCCCTCCACTTT	CASSPYQANSPLHF
TRBV5-1	few	TRBD1	TRBJ1-1	TGCGCCAGCAGCACAGGGGGCGCAAGGAACACTGAAGCTTTCTTT	CASSTGGARNTEAFF